The T cell receptor (beta chain) described here comes from a study of blood T cell repertoires in COVID-19. Study as a whole: The United States, Italy and Spain provided the acute and convalescent COVID-19 samples. PBMCs, B-cell-depleted T cells, or T cells provided the cDNA or gDNA that made up the material.

With 4 bases removed from V and 6 bases from J, the gap between germline ends came to 12 bases. This CDR3 comprises 13 residues. Germline assignment: CDR1 SNHLY and CDR2 FYNNEI. In the original processing: Estimation of nucleated cell counts relied on the amplification of reference gene primers. Using immunoSEQ multiplex PCR, the repertoire was profiled, and TCRdb retains in-frame clones only, with some absent. V and J calls and clone size are copied from that table; D and trimming were computed from the DNA. The sample includes about 140,000 clones, roughly 89% of them seen just once. The TCR was taken from a woman between 35 and 50 years old with acute or convalescent COVID-19. Sequencing was performed on peripheral blood. The rearrangement uses TRBV2 and TRBJ1-1; D gene ambiguous. This chain's CDR3 is CASSGGGRAEAFF. CDR3 in DNA: TGTGCCAGCAGTGGGGGTGGGAGGGCTGAAGCTTTCTTT. Drawing the rest from reference TRBV2 and TRBJ1-1, the complete variable domain is EPEVTQTPSHQVTQMGQEVILRCVPISNHLYFYWYRQILGQKVEFLVSFYNNEISEKSEIFDDQFSVERPDGSNFTLKIRSTKLEDSAMYFCASSGGGRAEAFFGQGTRLTVV.